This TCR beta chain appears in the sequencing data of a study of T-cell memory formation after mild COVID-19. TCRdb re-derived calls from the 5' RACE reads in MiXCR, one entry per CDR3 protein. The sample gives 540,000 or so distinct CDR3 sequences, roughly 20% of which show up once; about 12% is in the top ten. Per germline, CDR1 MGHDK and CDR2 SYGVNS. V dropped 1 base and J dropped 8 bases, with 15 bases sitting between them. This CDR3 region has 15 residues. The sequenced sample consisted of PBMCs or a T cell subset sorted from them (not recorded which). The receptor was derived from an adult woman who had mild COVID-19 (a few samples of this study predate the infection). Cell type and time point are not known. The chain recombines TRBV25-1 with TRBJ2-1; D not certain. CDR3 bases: TGTGCCAGCAGTGAATCGAGGCTCCTAGGTGATGAGCAGTTCTTC. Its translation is CASSESRLLGDEQFF.